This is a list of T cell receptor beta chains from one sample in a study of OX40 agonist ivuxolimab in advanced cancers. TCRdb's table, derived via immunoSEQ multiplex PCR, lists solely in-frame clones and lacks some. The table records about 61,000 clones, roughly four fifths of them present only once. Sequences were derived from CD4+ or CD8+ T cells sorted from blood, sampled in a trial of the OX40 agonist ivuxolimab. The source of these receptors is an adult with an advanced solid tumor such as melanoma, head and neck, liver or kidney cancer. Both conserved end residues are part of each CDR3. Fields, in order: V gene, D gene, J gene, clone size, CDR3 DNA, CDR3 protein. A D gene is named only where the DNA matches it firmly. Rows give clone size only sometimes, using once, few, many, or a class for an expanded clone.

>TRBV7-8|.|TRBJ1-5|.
TGTGCCAGCAGCTTAGCCCCAGGGCCAAGCAATCAGCCCCAGCATTTT
CASSLAPGPSNQPQHF
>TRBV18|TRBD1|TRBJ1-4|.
TGTGCCAGCTCACAGGGACAGGGACTGAATAGACTGTTTTTT
CASSQGQGLNRLFF
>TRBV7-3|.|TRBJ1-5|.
TGTGCCAGCAGCTCACGACCCGAACAGCCCCAGCATTTT
CASSSRPEQPQHF
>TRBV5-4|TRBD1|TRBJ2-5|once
TGTGCCAGCAGCTGGAAGGGACAGGGGCAAGAGACCCAGTACTTC
CASSWKGQGQETQYF
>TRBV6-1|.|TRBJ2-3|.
TGTGCCAGCAGTGCCTCTAAGGATACGCAGTATTTT
CASSASKDTQYF
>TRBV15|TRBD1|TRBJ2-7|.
TGTGCCACCAGCAGAGATCGGGCAGGGGGTCCCTACGAGCAGTACTTC
CATSRDRAGGPYEQYF
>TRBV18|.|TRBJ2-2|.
TGTGCCAGCTCACCAGCGGAAACCGGGGAGCTGTTTTTT
CASSPAETGELFF
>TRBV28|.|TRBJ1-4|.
TGTGCCAGCAGTTTAGGGACGTTCACTAATGAAAAACTGTTTTTT
CASSLGTFTNEKLFF
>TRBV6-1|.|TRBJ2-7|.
TGTGCCAGCAGCGGCCCTCTGACGAGGGAGCAGTACTTC
CASSGPLTREQYF
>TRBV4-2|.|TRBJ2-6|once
TGTGCCAGCAGCCAAGGATTCTATGGAAGCTCTGGGGCCAACGTCCTGACTTTC
CASSQGFYGSSGANVLTF
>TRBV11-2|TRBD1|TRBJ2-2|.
TGTGCCAGCAGCCCCGGGACAGGGAAGCTCAGGGAGCTGTTTTTT
CASSPGTGKLRELFF
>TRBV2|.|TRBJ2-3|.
TGTGCCAGCAGTGAAAGCCCTAGGGGCGACAGGTATACGCAGTATTTT
CASSESPRGDRYTQYF
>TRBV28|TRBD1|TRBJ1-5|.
TGTGCCAGCGTCACAGGGGCCCAGAGCAATCAGCCCCAGCATTTT
CASVTGAQSNQPQHF
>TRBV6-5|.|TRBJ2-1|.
TGTGCCAGCAGTTACTTTGGTCCTAGCTGGGGGCAGTTCTTC
CASSYFGPSWGQFF
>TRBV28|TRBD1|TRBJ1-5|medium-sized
TGTGCCAGCAGTTTCGTACTCCCGGGACAGGGAACTCAGCCCCAGCATTTT
CASSFVLPGQGTQPQHF
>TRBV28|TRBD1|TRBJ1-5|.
TGTGCCAGCAGGGGAGGACAGGGTCGGTATCAGCCCCAGCATTTT
CASRGGQGRYQPQHF
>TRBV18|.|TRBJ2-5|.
TGTGCCAGCTCACCACGCGGGGCAGAGACCCAGTACTTC
CASSPRGAETQYF
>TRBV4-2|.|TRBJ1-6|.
TGTGCCAGCAGCCAGTCGCAGAGCTCCTATAATTCACCCCTCCACTTT
CASSQSQSSYNSPLHF
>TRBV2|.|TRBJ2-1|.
TGTGCCAGCAGTGAACGTCAGCTTGCCTCTGAGCAGTTCTTC
CASSERQLASEQFF
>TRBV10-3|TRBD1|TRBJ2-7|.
TGTGCCACCAAGGGACAGGCCTCCTACGAGCAGTACTTC
CATKGQASYEQYF
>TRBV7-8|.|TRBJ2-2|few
TGTGCCAGCAGCCTCCGGGACACTATAACCGGGGAGCTGTTTTTT
CASSLRDTITGELFF
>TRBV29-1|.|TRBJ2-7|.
TGCAGCGTTGAGGGTGGGATGGGGATCGGCGAGCAGTACTTC
CSVEGGMGIGEQYF
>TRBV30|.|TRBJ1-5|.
TGTGCCTGGAGTGTCCCGCGGGGCGGGACTTTCGAACAGCCCCAGCATTTT
CAWSVPRGGTFEQPQHF
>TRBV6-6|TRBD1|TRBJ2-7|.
TGTGCCAGCAGTTACTCGGGGACAGAGGACCACGAGCAGTACTTC
CASSYSGTEDHEQYF
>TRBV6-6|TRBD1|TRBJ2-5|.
TGTGCCAGCAGTCTATGGGGGACAGGGGGGGAGACCCAGTACTTC
CASSLWGTGGETQYF
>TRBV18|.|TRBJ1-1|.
TGTGCCAGCTCACTCACGGAGAACACTGAAGCTTTCTTT
CASSLTENTEAFF
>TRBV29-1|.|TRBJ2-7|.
TGCAGCGTTGATGTGCGGGGGCAGTCCTACGAGCAGTACTTC
CSVDVRGQSYEQYF
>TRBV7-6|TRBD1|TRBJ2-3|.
TGTGCCAGCAGTCTGCAATACCGGGACAGGGCCAAGGGGGGTACGCAGTATTTT
CASSLQYRDRAKGGTQYF
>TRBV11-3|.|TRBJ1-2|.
TGTGCCAGCAGCTTCAGCGGAGGGGGGGGAATCTATGGCTACACCTTC
CASSFSGGGGIYGYTF
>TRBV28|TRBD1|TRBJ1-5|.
TGTGCCAGCAGTTTAGTGGGACAGGGTCGTCAGCCCCAGCATTTT
CASSLVGQGRQPQHF
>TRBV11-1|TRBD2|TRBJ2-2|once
TGTGCCAGCAGCCCCGACCGGGGGGGGAACACCGGGGAGCTGTTTTTT
CASSPDRGGNTGELFF